The entry below gives a single T cell receptor beta chain sequence along with its context. The antigen this receptor binds is unknown. No much larger clonotype is one base removed from it; base qualities were not supplied. Using the deep immunoSEQ assay, TCR CDR3 regions were amplified from genomic DNA by multiplex PCR. Extracted genomic DNA from each cell subset was distributed evenly across all wells of several immunoSEQ 96-well plates, and each plate was treated as a replicate. For sorted subsets, 200 to 250 ng of genomic DNA, equivalent to some 30,000 T cell genomes, went into each replicate PCR. Purified libraries were measured with a Qubit 3.0 fluorometer, size-checked on a Bioanalyzer 2100, and measured again with the KAPA Library Quantification kit. Each immunoSEQ 96-well plate was sequenced on its own single-read 150-cycle Illumina NextSeq 550 flow cell. On the authors' methods: Because only junctional sequences without quality scores were contained in the immunoSEQ output, filtering matching that applied to full-length reads could not be performed. To assign V/J genes and CDR3, sequences were annotated using PyIR, a Python wrapper for IgBLAST v1.9, with IMGT germline references. Reads with weak V/J assignments (E-value above 1e-6), missing CDR3, stop codons, out-of-frame junctions, or ambiguous translated residues were removed. V3J clonotypes were defined as sequences sharing an identical inferred V gene, J gene, and CDR3 amino acid sequence. The percentage overlap between two repertoires was calculated by dividing the number of shared unique clonotypes by the size of the smaller repertoire. Richness of each repertoire was evaluated using RTK rarefaction, the Chao1 estimator, and Recon v2.1 estimates of unobserved clonotypes. For all TCRbeta clonotypes obtained by the gDNA method from a few donors, generation probabilities were computed with OLGA. The table comes from immuneACCESS by way of TCRdb, which keeps in-frame sequences with V and J called. Part of the clones is missing from these tables; in studies checked, under half for an unresolved V gene and the rest for unknown reasons. V, J and clone size derive from that table, while D and trimming were established from the DNA sequence. The sample profile shows about 670,000 clones; less than 80% of them were found once. About 1.8% of the sample is held by the ten biggest clonotypes.

The germline V and J ends show losses of 1 base and 9 bases respectively, and no gene match explains 3 bases of the junction. CDR1 and CDR2 are read off the germline V gene as SQVTM and ANQGSEA. Measured from the cysteine to the phenylalanine, the CDR3 is 12 residues long. Only the CDR3 DNA stays, 36 bases, in frame from base 1. These data come from a study of shared clonotypes between healthy human individuals (TCRdb year 2020). Notes on the research overall: The cohort comprised a couple of women and three men aged 18 to 49 years. Per donor, three plates each were used for CD4 naive and CD4 memory, two for CD8 naive, and one for CD8 memory. The study deeply sequenced blood TCR repertoires of about 5 healthy adults to estimate repertoire size and the extent of clonotype sharing between individuals. To increase sequencing depth and limit assay-specific biases, different laboratories used diverse techniques to prepare libraries and sequence TCR repertoires. Per donor, leukapheresis produced somewhere between about 0.85 and 9.5 billion PBMCs. General findings and caveats noted by the study authors: Estimated clonotype richness was generally larger for naive than for memory subsets. Compared with non-shared clonotypes, the clonotypes found in all four sorted-subset donors had higher generation probabilities. Even with the large sequencing depth, rarefaction of the sorted-subset datasets indicated that sequencing was incomplete. Sampling was limited to blood, and TCR repertoires in tissue likely differ from TCR repertoires in blood. Based on pairwise subsampling, the degree of clonotype sharing among donors was expected to be affected by sequencing depth. Across a few donors, around 5% of naive CD4, 3% to 4% of naive CD8, 2.3% of memory CD4, and under 0.45% of memory CD8 clonotypes were shared. Because the study included only a small number of donors, the genetic and exposure-history diversity represented was limited.

Donors were healthy HIV-negative adults with no recently reported acute infections or vaccinations. Only Caucasian adults living in Nashville, Tennessee, USA were represented among the donors. CD4+ T cells were enriched through magnetic negative selection, after which naive cells were positively selected on CD45RA and the remaining negative fraction served as the memory subset. After blood collection by leukapheresis, PBMCs were isolated using Ficoll-Histopaque density gradient centrifugation and then cryopreserved in the vapor phase of liquid nitrogen. Analytical flow cytometry was used to check the purity and quantity of each magnetically sorted T cell population. Genomic DNA was isolated from every sorted fraction and measured by UV absorbance on a Nanodrop 2000c.

This TCR came from a woman in her 30s in good health. The V and J segments used are TRBV29-1 and TRBJ2-1; TRBD2 aligns with 7 central bases. Sample: memory CD4+ T cells sorted from blood. Interpreted using the paper, the cell subset or site label stands for: CD45RA-negative fraction. The nucleotide sequence reads as follows: TGCAGCGTTGAAGGGTGGGAGGGTGAGCAGTTCTTC. This yields the protein CSVEGWEGEQFF.